The following is a TCR beta chain sequence with its context. Some clones are missing from TCRdb's copy, which holds only in-frame ones; the method was immunoSEQ multiplex PCR. The sample has 120,000 to 150,000 clones, around 90% seen once. This entry comes from a study of blood T cell repertoires in COVID-19. Study in general: Samples came from the United States, Italy and Spain, spanning acute and convalescent COVID-19. The analysed material was cDNA or gDNA that came from T cells, B-cell-depleted T cells, or PBMCs.

V lost 5 bases to trimming and J lost 3 bases; unmatched junction nucleotides: 15. This CDR3 has 19 amino acids. Germline-derived CDR1 and CDR2 are SGHAT and FQNNGV. Specimen: peripheral blood. The clonotype comes from a woman aged 80 or over with acute or convalescent COVID-19. This chain links TRBV11-2 with TRBJ2-4; 11 nucleotides match TRBD2. This chain's CDR3 is CASSQDGLAGGPGKNIQYF. The DNA of the CDR3 is TGTGCCAGCAGCCAAGATGGTCTAGCGGGGGGCCCAGGCAAAAACATTCAGTACTTC. Full variable domain (rest looked up from reference TRBV11-2 and TRBJ2-4): EAGVAQSPRYKIIEKRQSVAFWCNPISGHATLYWYQQILGQGPKLLIQFQNNGVVDDSQLPKDRFSAERLKGVDSTLKIQPAKLEDSAVYLCASSQDGLAGGPGKNIQYFGAGTRLSVL.